This T cell receptor (beta chain) appears in the sequencing data of a study of beta chain features in type 1 diabetes. Reverse transcribing all isolated RNA meant expressed TCRB transcripts were sequenced. Approximately 3.6 million reads was the average for naive, central memory and regulatory T cell samples. Clones were read by immunoSEQ multiplex PCR, and TCRdb kept only the in-frame ones, dropping some. The table lists a few hundred thousand clones, roughly 11% of them singletons, with roughly 1.3% in the top ten. Comment on this clone: Its antigen is unidentified.

Trimming cost V 3 bases and J 5 bases, with 8 bases left between them. The CDR3 runs 13 residues. Germline assignment: CDR1 KGHSH and CDR2 LQKENI. Findings of the study overall: The study found fewer insertions and more deletions at VDJ junctions in type 1 diabetes patients. In all four CD4+ subsets, TCRB CDR3 length was significantly, moderately reduced in type 1 diabetes.

Sequencing used central memory CD4+ T cells from blood. This rearrangement joins TRBV18 to TRBJ2-1; D uncertain. The TCR comes from a man aged 18 to 30 in good health. In DNA form, the CDR3 reads TGTGCCAGCTCACCCAATAACGACAATGAGCAGTTCTTC. It encodes CASSPNNDNEQFF. The complete variable domain, with remaining parts taken from reference TRBV18 and TRBJ2-1, reads NAGVMQNPRHLVRRRGQEARLRCSPMKGHSHVYWYRQLPEEGLKFMVYLQKENIIDESGMPKERFSAEFPKEGPSILRIQQVVRGDSAAYFCASSPNNDNEQFFGPGTRLTVL.